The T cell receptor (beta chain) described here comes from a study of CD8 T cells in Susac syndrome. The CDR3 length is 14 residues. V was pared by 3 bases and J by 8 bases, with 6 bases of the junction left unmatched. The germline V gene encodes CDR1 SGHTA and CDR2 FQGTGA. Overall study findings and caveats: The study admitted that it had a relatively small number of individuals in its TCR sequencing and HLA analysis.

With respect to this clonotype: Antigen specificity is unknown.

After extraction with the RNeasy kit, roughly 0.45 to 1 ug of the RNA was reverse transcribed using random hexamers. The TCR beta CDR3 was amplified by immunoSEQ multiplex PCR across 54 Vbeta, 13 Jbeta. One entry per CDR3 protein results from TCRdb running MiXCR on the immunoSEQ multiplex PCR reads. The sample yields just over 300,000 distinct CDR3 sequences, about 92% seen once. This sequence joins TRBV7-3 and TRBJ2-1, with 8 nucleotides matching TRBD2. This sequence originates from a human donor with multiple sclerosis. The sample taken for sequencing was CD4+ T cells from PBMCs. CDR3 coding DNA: TGTGCCAGCAGCTTGGCCGGGGGGGCCGATGAGCAGTTCTTC. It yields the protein CASSLAGGADEQFF.